This TCR beta chain was observed in a study of CD8+CD57+ T cells in acquired aplastic anemia. The wider study: CD4+ and CD8+ cells, once sorted, gave DNA averaging 3.2 ug. Study-level results: Patients showed no significant difference from controls in CD8+ Simpson's diversity. It was found that twenty-nine CD8+ CDR3 sequences were shared between patients and controls.

The study profiled TCR beta VDJ and CDR3 using genomic DNA as template. MiXCR was run by TCRdb on the reads, yielding one entry per CDR3 protein. The sample shows 250,000 to 300,000 distinct CDR3 sequences, approximately 57% of them seen only once. The V gene end was trimmed by 3 bases and the J gene end by 0 bases; junction bases not matched to a gene: 5. There are 16 residues in the CDR3. In germline, CDR1 is LNHDA, CDR2 SQIVND (reference sequence). As for this clonotype: The target antigen is unknown.

V gene TRBV19 combines with J gene TRBJ1-2; 9 positions agree with TRBD1. Sequencing was performed on sorted CD4+, CD8+, or CD8+CD57+ T cells (not recorded which) from PBMCs. The TCR comes from a human donor with severe aplastic anemia or a healthy control (not recorded which). The CDR3 region has the DNA TGTGCCAGTAGTATGGGACAGGGTAGGTCTAACTATGGCTACACCTTC. This encodes CASSMGQGRSNYGYTF.